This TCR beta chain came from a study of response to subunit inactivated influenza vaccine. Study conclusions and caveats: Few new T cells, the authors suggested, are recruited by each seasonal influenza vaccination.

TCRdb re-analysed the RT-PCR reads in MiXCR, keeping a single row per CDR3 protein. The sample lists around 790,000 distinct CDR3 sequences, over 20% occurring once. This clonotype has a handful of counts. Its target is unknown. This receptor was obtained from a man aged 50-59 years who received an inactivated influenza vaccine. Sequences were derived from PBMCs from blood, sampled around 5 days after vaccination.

CDR3 DNA sequence: TGCAGTGCTAGAGATATGACCGAGCAGTACTTC. It codes for CSARDMTEQYF. The chain has TRBV20-1 and TRBJ2-7; D unresolved. Germline V gene sequence: CDR1 DFQATT, CDR2 SNEGSKA (reference sequence). The CDR3 is 11 residues long. Trimming removed 0 bases at V and 6 bases at J, with 6 bases between.